The source of this T cell receptor beta chain is a study of T cell changes during pregnancy in multiple sclerosis. This table comes from immunoSEQ multiplex PCR, and its TCRdb copy is limited to in-frame clones, with some not included. The sample shows 55,000 or so clones, 92% of them seen only once. Trimming at V came to 3 bases and at J to 7 bases, leaving 11 bases not matched to a gene. This CDR3 region has 16 residues. Germline values: CDR1 MNHEY, CDR2 SMNVEV (reference sequence). The chain recombines TRBV27 with TRBJ2-2; 7 bases fit TRBD2. This TCR derives from a female donor with multiple sclerosis, enrolled in a pregnancy study. This sample comprised CD4+ T cells from peripheral blood mononuclear cells, obtained after pregnancy. The CDR3 here is CASSFIERGRFGELFF. CDR3 coding DNA: TGTGCCAGCAGTTTTATTGAGCGGGGCCGGTTCGGGGAGCTGTTTTTT.